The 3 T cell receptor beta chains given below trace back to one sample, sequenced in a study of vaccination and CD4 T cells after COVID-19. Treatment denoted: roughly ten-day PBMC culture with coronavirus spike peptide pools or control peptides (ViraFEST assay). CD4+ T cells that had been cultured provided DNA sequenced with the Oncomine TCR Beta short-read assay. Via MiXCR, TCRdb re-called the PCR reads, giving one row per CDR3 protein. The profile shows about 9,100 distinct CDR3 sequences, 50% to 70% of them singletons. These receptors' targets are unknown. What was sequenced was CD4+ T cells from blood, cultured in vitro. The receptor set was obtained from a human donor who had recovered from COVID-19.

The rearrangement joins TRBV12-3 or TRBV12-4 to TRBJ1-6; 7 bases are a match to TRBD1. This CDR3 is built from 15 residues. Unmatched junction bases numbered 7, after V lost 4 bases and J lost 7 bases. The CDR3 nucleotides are TGTGCCAGCAGTTCCGGGACAGCCTTAAATTCACCCCTCCACTTT. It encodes CASSSGTALNSPLHF.

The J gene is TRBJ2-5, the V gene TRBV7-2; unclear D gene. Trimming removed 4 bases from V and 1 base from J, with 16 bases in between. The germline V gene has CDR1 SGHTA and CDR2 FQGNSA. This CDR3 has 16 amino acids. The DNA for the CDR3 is TGTGCCAGCAGCTCTCAGCACGGCACGGGCCAAGAGACCCAGTACTTC. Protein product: CASSSQHGTGQETQYF. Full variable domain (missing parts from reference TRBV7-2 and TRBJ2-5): GAGVSQSPSNKVTEKGKDVELRCDPISGHTALYWYRQSLGQGLEFLIYFQGNSAPDKSGLPSDRFSAERTGGSVSTLTIQRTQQEDSAVYLCASSSQHGTGQETQYFGPGTRLLVL.

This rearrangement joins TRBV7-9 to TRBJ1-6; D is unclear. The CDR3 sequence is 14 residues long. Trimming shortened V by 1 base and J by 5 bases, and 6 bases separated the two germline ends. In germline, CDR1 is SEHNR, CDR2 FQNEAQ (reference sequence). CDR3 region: CASSLGINNSPLHF. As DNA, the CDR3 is TGTGCCAGCAGCTTAGGCATTAATAATTCACCCCTCCACTTT. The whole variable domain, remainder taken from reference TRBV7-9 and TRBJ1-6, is DTGVSQNPRHKITKRGQNVTFRCDPISEHNRLYWYRQTLGQGPEFLTYFQNEAQLEKSRLLSDRFSAERPKGSFSTLEIQRTEQGDSAMYLCASSLGINNSPLHFGNGTRLTVT.